Listed below are T cell receptor beta chains from one sample, sequenced in a study of blood T cell repertoires in COVID-19. Clones were sequenced by immunoSEQ multiplex PCR, and TCRdb holds only the in-frame ones, with some missing. The repertoire holds over 200,000 clones, with around 87% as singletons. The material sequenced was peripheral blood. The receptors shown here come from a woman aged 50 to 60 with acute or convalescent COVID-19. CDR3s include the opening cysteine and the closing phenylalanine or tryptophan. A D gene is named only where the DNA matches it firmly. For some rows the clone size is stated as once, few or many, or as a class when expanded; others skip it.

d_gene | j_gene | abundance | v_gene | CDR3aa | CDR3nt
NA | TRBJ1-1 | once | TRBV5-1 | CASSFKRDTEAFF | TGCGCCAGCAGCTTCAAGAGGGACACTGAAGCTTTCTTT
NA | TRBJ1-4 | NA | TRBV30 | CAWNWKGNEKLFF | TGTGCCTGGAACTGGAAGGGGAATGAAAAACTGTTTTTT
TRBD2 | TRBJ2-1 | NA | TRBV9 | CASSGLAGDPHYNEQFF | TGTGCCAGCAGCGGACTAGCGGGAGATCCCCACTACAATGAGCAGTTCTTC
NA | TRBJ1-4 | NA | TRBV11-1 | CASSQNRVINEKLFF | TGTGCCAGCAGTCAGAACAGGGTTATTAATGAAAAACTGTTTTTT
NA | TRBJ2-7 | few | TRBV11-2 | CASSLGSGTYEQYF | TGTGCCAGCAGCTTAGGTTCCGGGACCTACGAGCAGTACTTC
TRBD2 | TRBJ2-7 | once | TRBV18 | CASSPSMNGRAYEQYF | TGTGCCAGCTCACCAAGTATGAACGGGAGGGCCTACGAGCAGTACTTC
NA | TRBJ1-2 | NA | TRBV2 | CASRQTSLRGYGYTF | TGTGCCAGCAGGCAGACATCCCTCAGGGGTTATGGCTACACCTTC
NA | TRBJ2-3 | NA | TRBV5-8 | CASSLDPEADTQYF | TGTGCCAGCAGCTTGGATCCTGAGGCAGATACGCAGTATTTT
TRBD2 | TRBJ2-1 | NA | TRBV7-3 | CASSQLALYNEQFF | TGTGCCAGCAGCCAACTAGCGTTATACAATGAGCAGTTCTTC
NA | TRBJ2-1 | NA | TRBV5-8 | CASSLGYSSYNEQFF | TGTGCCAGCAGCTTGGGGTATAGCTCCTACAATGAGCAGTTCTTC
NA | TRBJ1-2 | NA | TRBV11-2 | CASSLDRSDGYTF | TGTGCCAGCAGCTTAGACCGGAGCGACGGCTACACCTTC
NA | TRBJ2-7 | NA | TRBV30 | CAWSDYDYEQYF | TGTGCCTGGAGTGACTACGACTACGAGCAGTACTTC
NA | TRBJ2-3 | NA | TRBV5-1 | CASSQLRGTTDTQYF | TGCGCCAGCAGCCAGTTAAGGGGGACCACAGATACGCAGTATTTT
TRBD1 | TRBJ1-2 | NA | TRBV6-5 | CASRSGGDYGYTF | TGTGCCAGCAGGTCAGGGGGCGACTATGGCTACACCTTC
NA | TRBJ2-5 | NA | TRBV12-3/TRBV12-4 | CASSLTGGETQYF | TGTGCCAGCAGTTTGACCGGGGGAGAGACCCAGTACTTC
NA | TRBJ2-7 | NA | TRBV9 | CASSARIAGARYEQYF | TGTGCCAGCAGCGCACGGATCGCAGGGGCGCGTTACGAGCAGTACTTC
TRBD2 | TRBJ2-1 | NA | TRBV5-1 | CASSGPGTSGRSSSYNEQFF | TGCGCCAGCAGCGGCCCCGGGACTAGCGGGAGGTCGAGCTCCTACAATGAGCAGTTCTTC
NA | TRBJ1-3 | once | TRBV9 | CASNRDTHSGNTIYF | TGTGCCAGCAATCGGGACACACATTCTGGAAACACCATATATTTT